This TCR beta chain is from a study of T cells after yellow fever vaccination. Across the study: Each low-cell-number fraction was prepared by means of SMART-Seq v4 Ultra Low Input. General observations from the study: Some clonotypes, a small share, were shared between CD4 and CD8 compartments. Post-booster repertoires contained most primary-vaccination clones again (roughly 97% CD4, around 89% CD8).

The CDR3 is 14 residues long. Trimming removed 2 bases at V and 4 bases at J, with 11 bases between. The germline gives CDR1 SGHRS, CDR2 YFSETQ. UMIs were added to TCR cDNA along with a universal primer site when it was made by 5'RACE template switching. MiXCR, applied by TCRdb to the 5' RACE reads, yields one record per CDR3 protein. This sample yields some 300,000 distinct CDR3 sequences, of which 3.6% are seen a single time; roughly a quarter belongs to the top ten. This clonotype was counted at least ten times. Its antigen is not known. The TCR comes from a man aged 18 to 35 who received the YFV17D yellow fever vaccine. V is TRBV5-1 and J is TRBJ2-3; either TRBD1 or TRBD2 may fit D (6 bases each). The sequences come from PBMCs, collected on the day of the yellow fever booster vaccination. The CDR3 reads CASSFRGGPDTQYF. DNA for the CDR3: TGCGCCAGCAGCTTCAGGGGAGGACCAGATACGCAGTATTTT. Full variable domain (missing parts from reference TRBV5-1 and TRBJ2-3): KAGVTQTPRYLIKTRGQQVTLSCSPISGHRSVSWYQQTPGQGLQFLFEYFSETQRNKGNFPGRFSGRQFSNSRSEMNVSTLELGDSALYLCASSFRGGPDTQYFGPGTRLTVL.